The rows below give T cell receptor beta chains drawn from one sample of a study of T-cell memory formation after mild COVID-19. TCRdb used MiXCR to reprocess the 5' RACE reads, holding one entry per CDR3 protein. The sample has about 400,000 distinct CDR3 sequences; less than 25% are singletons. Sequenced material: PBMCs or a T cell subset sorted from them (not recorded which). The receptors were sampled from an adult woman who had mild COVID-19 (a few samples of this study predate the infection). Cell type and time point are not known. Each CDR3 is given with its conserved first and last residue. A D gene is named only where the DNA matches it firmly. Only part of the rows carry a size: once, few, many, or a class if the clone is expanded.

D gene	V gene	J gene	clone size	CDR3 protein	CDR3 DNA
TRBD2	TRBV12-3/TRBV12-4	TRBJ2-2	.	CASSLSLAGYTGELFF	TGTGCCAGCAGTTTATCCCTAGCGGGGTACACCGGGGAGCTGTTTTTT
.	TRBV20-1	TRBJ1-1	.	CSASGHPNTEAFF	TGCAGTGCCTCGGGACACCCGAACACTGAAGCTTTCTTT
.	TRBV5-1	TRBJ2-1	.	CASSLGGFTYNEQFF	TGCGCCAGCAGCTTGGGTGGGTTCACCTACAATGAGCAGTTCTTC
.	TRBV12-3/TRBV12-4	TRBJ2-1	few	CASSLGLGSTSEQFF	TGTGCCAGCAGTTTGGGGTTAGGTTCCACCAGTGAGCAGTTCTTC
TRBD2	TRBV7-3	TRBJ2-5	.	CASSPMAGGETQYF	TGTGCCAGCAGCCCCATGGCGGGGGGGGAGACCCAGTACTTC
TRBD1	TRBV7-2	TRBJ2-5	.	CASSLAVTGSQETQYF	TGTGCCAGCAGCTTAGCGGTGACAGGGAGCCAAGAGACCCAGTACTTC
TRBD2	TRBV20-1	TRBJ2-4	medium-sized	CSARGTSGKEGSIQYF	TGCAGTGCTAGAGGGACTAGCGGGAAGGAGGGAAGCATTCAGTACTTC
.	TRBV11-2	TRBJ1-2	.	CASSSLLGWLNYGYTF	TGTGCCAGCAGCTCCCTACTCGGGTGGCTTAACTATGGCTACACCTTC
TRBD2	TRBV6-5	TRBJ2-7	once	CASSYGEGWYF	TGTGCCAGCAGTTACGGGGAGGGGTGGTACTTC
TRBD2	TRBV7-2	TRBJ2-2	few	CASSLGASGNTGELFF	TGTGCCAGCAGCTTAGGGGCTAGCGGGAACACCGGGGAGCTGTTTTTT
.	TRBV20-1	TRBJ1-5	.	CSAKKGGNQPQHF	TGCAGTGCAAAGAAAGGTGGCAATCAGCCCCAGCATTTT
.	TRBV20-1	TRBJ1-5	few	CSAKSGGRESQPQHF	TGCAGTGCGAAATCCGGGGGCAGGGAGAGTCAGCCCCAGCATTTT
TRBD1	TRBV20-1	TRBJ2-1	few	CSARDRDRVINEQFF	TGCAGTGCCCGGGACCGGGACAGGGTAATCAATGAGCAGTTCTTC
.	TRBV7-6	TRBJ2-1	.	CASSLSPQGSSYNEQFF	TGTGCCAGCAGCTTATCCCCCCAGGGGAGCTCCTACAATGAGCAGTTCTTC
TRBD1	TRBV6-1	TRBJ2-5	.	CASRNRGVETQYF	TGTGCCAGCAGAAACAGGGGCGTGGAGACCCAGTACTTC
.	TRBV7-2	TRBJ1-1	.	CASSLSSGDVPFF	TGTGCCAGCAGCTTATCCTCAGGGGACGTACCTTTCTTT
.	TRBV29-1	TRBJ1-1	.	CSVEKTGTSNTEAFF	TGCAGCGTTGAGAAAACTGGGACGTCTAACACTGAAGCTTTCTTT
.	TRBV12-3/TRBV12-4	TRBJ1-1	few	CASSIPHEGEAFF	TGTGCCAGCAGTATCCCCCATGAGGGTGAAGCTTTCTTT
TRBD1	TRBV5-1	TRBJ2-5	.	CASSSTGDQETQYF	TGCGCCAGCAGCTCTACAGGGGACCAAGAGACCCAGTACTTC
.	TRBV14	TRBJ2-5	few	CASSQWDRGVEETQYF	TGTGCCAGCAGCCAATGGGACCGTGGGGTGGAAGAGACCCAGTACTTC
TRBD2	TRBV12-3/TRBV12-4	TRBJ2-4	once	CASSLASGALNIQYF	TGTGCCAGCAGTTTGGCTAGCGGGGCGTTAAACATTCAGTACTTC
.	TRBV29-1	TRBJ2-7	few	CSVGVGSSEQYF	TGCAGCGTCGGTGTTGGGTCGAGCGAGCAGTACTTC
.	TRBV7-8	TRBJ1-5	.	CASSLVQFSNQPQHF	TGTGCCAGCAGCTTAGTTCAGTTTAGCAATCAGCCCCAGCATTTT
.	TRBV7-9	TRBJ1-2	few	CASSTQGSYGYTF	TGTGCCAGCAGCACACAGGGTTCTTATGGCTACACCTTC
.	TRBV9	TRBJ2-5	few	CASSEGGFGQTQYF	TGTGCCAGCAGCGAAGGGGGGTTCGGACAGACCCAGTACTTC
TRBD2	TRBV10-3	TRBJ2-7	few	CAISEDGRAGYEQYF	TGTGCCATCAGTGAGGACGGGAGGGCCGGTTACGAGCAGTACTTC
TRBD1	TRBV20-1	TRBJ2-5	.	CSAERGLETQYF	TGCAGTGCCGAGAGGGGGCTTGAGACCCAGTACTTC
TRBD2	TRBV3-1	TRBJ2-1	few	CASSHPSGTSGGNEQFF	TGTGCCAGCAGCCATCCCTCCGGGACTAGCGGGGGTAATGAGCAGTTCTTC
.	TRBV5-1	TRBJ2-7	many	CASSLLGSSYEQYF	TGCGCCAGCAGCTTGTTGGGGAGCTCCTACGAGCAGTACTTC
.	TRBV6-5	TRBJ2-1	few	CASIEGGEQFF	TGTGCCAGCATCGAGGGGGGGGAGCAGTTCTTC
.	TRBV25-1	TRBJ2-5	.	CASSEFGKQETQYF	TGTGCCAGCAGTGAATTTGGCAAGCAGGAGACCCAGTACTTC
.	TRBV5-1	TRBJ1-4	.	CASRSTGGGEKLFF	TGCGCCAGCAGGTCGACCGGCGGAGGGGAAAAACTGTTTTTT
TRBD1	TRBV28	TRBJ1-3	few	CASSPRQGGNTIYF	TGTGCCAGCAGTCCACGACAGGGAGGAAACACCATATATTTT
TRBD2	TRBV29-1	TRBJ2-7	few	CSVEGTSGAYEQYF	TGCAGCGTTGAGGGGACTAGCGGTGCCTACGAGCAGTACTTC
.	TRBV21-1	TRBJ2-5	few	CASSKVLQQETQYF	TGTGCCAGCAGCAAAGTGCTCCAACAAGAGACCCAGTACTTC
TRBD1	TRBV2	TRBJ1-2	.	CASRPGQGFGYTF	TGTGCCAGCAGACCGGGACAGGGGTTTGGCTACACCTTC
.	TRBV10-3	TRBJ1-6	.	CAISESGSPLHF	TGTGCCATCAGTGAGTCAGGGTCACCCCTCCACTTT
TRBD1	TRBV27	TRBJ1-5	.	CASMTGVREGNQPQHF	TGTGCCAGCATGACAGGGGTTAGGGAAGGCAATCAGCCCCAGCATTTT
TRBD1	TRBV10-3	TRBJ1-2	.	CAISPTGGYGYTF	TGTGCCATCAGCCCCACAGGGGGCTATGGCTACACCTTC
.	TRBV6-5	TRBJ1-2	few	CASSWAPGLNGYTF	TGTGCCAGCAGTTGGGCACCGGGGCTAAATGGCTACACCTTC
.	TRBV29-1	TRBJ2-1	many	CSVEDPVGRGNEQFF	TGCAGCGTTGAAGACCCGGTGGGCAGAGGTAATGAGCAGTTCTTC
.	TRBV7-9	TRBJ1-2	few	CASSARGGRAYGYTF	TGTGCCAGCAGCGCCCGTGGGGGGCGAGCCTATGGCTACACCTTC
.	TRBV12-3/TRBV12-4	TRBJ1-1	few	CASSFTGGGTEAFF	TGTGCCAGCAGTTTTACGGGGGGAGGCACTGAAGCTTTCTTT
.	TRBV13	TRBJ2-1	.	CASSSRLPEGEAYNEQFF	TGTGCCAGCAGCTCTAGGCTCCCCGAGGGGGAGGCGTACAATGAGCAGTTCTTC
.	TRBV9	TRBJ2-5	.	CASSVSPGETQYF	TGTGCCAGCAGCGTTTCCCCCGGCGAGACCCAGTACTTC
.	TRBV20-1	TRBJ2-3	.	CSAGRGSTDTQYF	TGCAGTGCTGGTAGGGGTAGTACAGATACGCAGTATTTT
TRBD2	TRBV7-9	TRBJ2-1	few	CASSLGGTSGDEQFF	TGTGCCAGCAGCCTCGGCGGAACTAGCGGCGATGAGCAGTTCTTC
.	TRBV3-1	TRBJ2-1	few	CASSPQETYNEQFF	TGTGCCAGCAGCCCACAGGAAACTTACAATGAGCAGTTCTTC
TRBD2	TRBV4-3	TRBJ2-1	.	CASSQGASGSYEQFF	TGCGCCAGCAGCCAAGGTGCTAGCGGGAGCTATGAGCAGTTCTTC
.	TRBV4-1	TRBJ1-1	.	CASSHLGRVNTEAFF	TGCGCCAGCAGCCATCTGGGACGGGTGAACACTGAAGCTTTCTTT
.	TRBV12-3/TRBV12-4	TRBJ2-7	.	CASSLEFEGDEQYF	TGTGCCAGCAGTTTAGAGTTCGAGGGGGACGAGCAGTACTTC
.	TRBV5-5	TRBJ1-1	few	CASSLFRMDSYMNTEAFF	TGTGCCAGCAGCTTGTTTCGGATGGACAGCTACATGAACACTGAAGCTTTCTTT
TRBD1	TRBV12-3/TRBV12-4	TRBJ2-5	few	CASSLGTGGGETQYF	TGTGCCAGCAGTCTGGGGACAGGGGGCGGTGAGACCCAGTACTTC